The 25 T cell receptor beta chains in this list originate from one sample, sequenced in a study of blood T cell repertoires in COVID-19 (dated by TCRdb to the early 2020s). Library preparation was by the immunoSEQ multiplex PCR assay. The table comes from immuneACCESS by way of TCRdb, which keeps in-frame sequences with V and J called. Part of the clones is missing from these tables; in studies checked, under half for an unresolved V gene and the rest for unknown reasons. The sample records roughly 300,000 clones, roughly 79% of which are singletons. Under 3% of the sample lies in the top ten. The material sequenced was peripheral blood. These receptors were taken from a woman in her sixties with active or convalescent COVID-19.

This clone was seen a few times. The chain employs TRBV19 and TRBJ1-6; no firm D call. In germline, CDR1 is LNHDA, CDR2 SQIVND (reference sequence). V lost 5 bases, J lost 2 bases, and 10 bases lay in between. The length of the CDR3 is 15 residues. The CDR3 sequence is CASSPSSTYNSPLHF. The CDR3, as DNA: TGTGCCAGTAGTCCATCGAGCACCTATAATTCACCCCTCCACTTT. The full variable domain, with the rest looked up from reference TRBV19 and TRBJ1-6, is DGGITQSPKYLFRKEGQNVTLSCEQNLNHDAMYWYRQDPGQGLRLIYYSQIVNDFQKGDIAEGYSVSREKKESFPLTVTSAQKNPTAFYLCASSPSSTYNSPLHFGNGTRLTVT.

The chain has TRBV19 and TRBJ2-5; the D gene is possibly TRBD1 (6 bases). CDR1 is LNHDA and CDR2 is SQIVND in the germline V gene (reference sequence). Trimming took off 5 bases at V and 3 bases at J, with 16 bases between the two ends. The CDR3 is 15 residues long. CDR3 protein: CASSSKTQGKETQYF. The CDR3 bases are TGTGCCAGTAGTTCGAAAACGCAGGGGAAAGAGACCCAGTACTTC.

The chain couples TRBV5-6 to TRBJ1-2; D not resolved. The germline V gene encodes CDR1 SGHDT and CDR2 YYEEEE. The CDR3 covers 12 residues. V was pared by 3 bases and J by 1 base, with 4 bases between. The CDR3 DNA reads TGTGCCAGCAGCTCCATTAACTATGGCTACACCTTC. Protein: CASSSINYGYTF.

The chain has TRBV19 and TRBJ2-1; TRBD2 is a possible D gene (6 bases). The CDR3 runs 16 residues. Germline V gene lookup returns CDR1 LNHDA and CDR2 SQIVND (reference sequence). V was shortened by 3 bases and J by 4 bases, with 16 bases between the two germline ends. The CDR3: CASSIETRLAYNEQFF. The CDR3 DNA is TGTGCCAGTAGTATTGAGACGAGGCTAGCGTACAATGAGCAGTTCTTC.

The chain joins TRBV24-1 to TRBJ2-1; no clear D. The CDR3 is 13 amino acids. In germline, CDR1 is KGHDR, CDR2 SFDVKD. Trimming removed 4 bases at V and 8 bases at J, with 11 bases between. DNA for the CDR3: TGTGCCACCAGTGACGCAGTATCCTATGAGCAGTTCTTC. Its translation is CATSDAVSYEQFF.

The chain couples TRBV28 to TRBJ2-7; 7 bases fit TRBD1. The CDR3 consists of 15 residues. Losses at the gene ends were 7 bases for V and 4 bases for J; bases not matched to a gene: 13. Per the germline V gene, CDR1 is MDHEN and CDR2 is SYDVKM. CDR3 protein: CASTTPGGPNYEQYF. CDR3 nucleotide sequence: TGTGCCAGCACCACCCCAGGGGGTCCAAATTACGAGCAGTACTTC.

The V and J genes are TRBV30 and TRBJ1-2, with D unresolved. The germline gives CDR1 GTSNPN, CDR2 SVGIG (reference sequence). This CDR3 spans 12 amino acids. V was clipped by 1 base and J by 2 bases, with 5 bases between them. The CDR3 sequence is CAWSGRNYGYTF. CDR3 DNA sequence: TGTGCCTGGAGTGGGAGGAACTATGGCTACACCTTC.

The V call is TRBV24-1, the J call TRBJ2-3, with 10 nucleotides matching TRBD2. The CDR3 spans 14 residues. J gave up 6 bases and V 5 bases, and 4 bases lay outside the gene matches. Germline V lookup: CDR1 KGHDR, CDR2 SFDVKD. The CDR3 spells CATSGGLASDTQYF. The CDR3 bases are TGTGCCACCAGTGGGGGACTAGCGTCCGATACGCAGTATTTT.

This clone was observed a few times. The chain couples TRBV7-9 to TRBJ2-7, with 11 bases that match TRBD1. Germline loops: CDR1 SEHNR, CDR2 FQNEAQ (reference sequence). The CDR3 length is 15 residues. V gave up 5 bases and J gave up 4 bases; unmatched junction bases: 7. The CDR3 DNA reads TGTGCCAGCAGCCGGCCGGGACAGGGGGTGTACGAGCAGTACTTC. Encoded protein: CASSRPGQGVYEQYF. Together with reference TRBV7-9 and TRBJ2-7, the CDR3 gives the full variable domain: DTGVSQNPRHKITKRGQNVTFRCDPISEHNRLYWYRQTLGQGPEFLTYFQNEAQLEKSRLLSDRFSAERPKGSFSTLEIQRTEQGDSAMYLCASSRPGQGVYEQYFGPGTRLTVT.

V gene TRBV19 combines with J gene TRBJ2-5; possibly TRBD1 for D (5 bases). This CDR3 contains 15 residues. V lost 3 bases and J lost 2, with 13 bases in between. Germline loops: CDR1 LNHDA, CDR2 SQIVND (reference sequence). In DNA form, the CDR3 reads TGTGCCAGTAGTATTGGGTCCAGGGTTCAAGAGACCCAGTACTTC. Translated, it gives CASSIGSRVQETQYF.

The chain couples TRBV30 to TRBJ2-7; TRBD1 agrees at 8 bases. CDR1 is GTSNPN, CDR2 SVGIG, per germline (reference sequence). The CDR3 length is 13 residues. CDR3 bases: TGTCGCCAGGGGGCTCTCAAAACCTACGAGCAGTACTTC. Its translation: CRQGALKTYEQYF.

This clone showed up just a few times. The V gene is TRBV9, the J gene TRBJ1-1; perhaps TRBD1 as D (5 bases). The CDR3 extends over 15 amino acids. Germline CDR1 and CDR2: SGDLS and YYNGEE. Deletions cut 3 bases from V and 3 bases from J, with 15 bases between. CDR3: CASSANQGGDTEAFF. The CDR3 DNA reads as TGTGCCAGCAGCGCAAACCAGGGCGGGGACACTGAAGCTTTCTTT.

The CDR3 loop reads CASSLSPGGLEQYF. In DNA form, the CDR3 reads TGTGCCAGCAGTTTATCCCCAGGGGGGCTGGAGCAGTACTTC. This chain connects TRBV27 to TRBJ2-7; perhaps TRBD1 as D (7 bases). The V gene lost 0 bases and the J gene lost 7 bases, with 13 bases spanning the gap. CDR1 is MNHEY, CDR2 SMNVEV, per germline (reference sequence). This CDR3 comprises 14 residues.

The chain couples TRBV3-1 (or the pseudogene TRBV3-2) to TRBJ2-7, with 11 bases aligning to TRBD2. V was clipped by 1 base and J by 4 bases; unmatched bases: 6. This CDR3 is built from 16 residues. The germline gives CDR1 LGHDT, CDR2 YNNKEL (reference sequence). CDR3 region: CASSQGRLAGTYEQYF. In nucleotides, the CDR3 is TGTGCCAGCAGCCAAGGGAGACTAGCGGGGACTTACGAGCAGTACTTC.

This rearrangement joins TRBV15 to TRBJ2-5; D gene ambiguous. Trimming stripped 8 bases from V and 0 bases from J, with 13 bases between. Per the germline V gene, CDR1 is LNHNV and CDR2 is YYDKDF (reference sequence). The CDR3 is 14 amino acids. Here the CDR3 DNA reads TGTGCCACCGCCGGCGACTGGTACCAAGAGACCCAGTACTTC. This gives the protein CATAGDWYQETQYF.

The chain links TRBV19 to TRBJ1-3, with D tentatively TRBD1 (5 bases). Deletions cut 3 bases from V and 4 bases from J, with 13 bases between. This CDR3 is 15 amino acids long. The germline gives CDR1 LNHDA, CDR2 SQIVND (reference sequence). This CDR3 reads CASSILPGEGNTIYF. CDR3 DNA sequence: TGTGCCAGTAGTATCCTGCCGGGGGAAGGAAACACCATATATTTT. The variable domain in full, with the rest retrieved from reference TRBV19 and TRBJ1-3, is DGGITQSPKYLFRKEGQNVTLSCEQNLNHDAMYWYRQDPGQGLRLIYYSQIVNDFQKGDIAEGYSVSREKKESFPLTVTSAQKNPTAFYLCASSILPGEGNTIYFGEGSWLTVV.

This clone was detected only once. The chain employs TRBV20-1 and TRBJ1-1; the match to TRBD1 covers 7 bases. V was pared by 3 bases and J by 1 base, with 2 bases of the junction left unmatched. The CDR3 consists of 13 residues. Germline lookup yields CDR1 DFQATT and CDR2 SNEGSKA (reference sequence). The CDR3, as DNA: TGCAGTGCTAGTAACAGGGGGAACACTGAAGCTTTCTTT. Protein sequence: CSASNRGNTEAFF.

V is TRBV12-2 and J is TRBJ2-1; the table's D call TRBD2 went unverified against the DNA. TRBV12-2 is labeled a pseudogene. The CDR3 covers 18 residues. CDR3 sequence reads: CASRTRGLAGAPYNEQFF. The CDR3 DNA reads TGTGCAAGTCGCACCCGGGGACTAGCGGGGGCCCCCTACAATGAGCAGTTCTTC.

This clone has just one count. The chain links TRBV6-5 to TRBJ2-7; TRBD1 is a possible D gene (5 bases). CDR1 MNHEY and CDR2 SVGAGI come from the germline V gene. V lost 5 bases and J 4 bases, leaving 12 bases between the germline ends. The length of the CDR3 is 13 residues. The DNA for the CDR3 is TGTGCCAGCAGTAGGACCCCAGGGTACGAGCAGTACTTC. Translation: CASSRTPGYEQYF.

The rearrangement uses TRBV18 and TRBJ1-5; a weak D match, TRBD1 (5 bases). This CDR3 is 16 amino acids long. Looked up from germline, CDR1 is KGHSH and CDR2 is LQKENI. V was pared by 6 bases and J by 2 bases, with 17 bases between. This CDR3 is CASSISGGLRNQPQHF. The CDR3 nucleotides are TGTGCCAGCTCGATTAGCGGGGGGTTGCGCAATCAGCCCCAGCATTTT.

The V gene is TRBV2, the J gene TRBJ2-1; weak D call: TRBD2 (6 bases). Per the germline V gene, CDR1 is SNHLY and CDR2 is FYNNEI. This CDR3 has 14 amino acids. Trimming stripped 10 bases from V and 7 bases from J, with 20 bases between. The CDR3 spells CATGRDGRRNEQFF. CDR3 nucleotides: TGTGCCACCGGGCGGGACGGTCGAAGAAATGAGCAGTTCTTC.

The chain employs TRBV4-1 and TRBJ2-2; D is possibly TRBD2 (6 bases). With 0 bases removed from V and 6 bases from J, the gap between germline ends came to 11 bases. CDR1 and CDR2 from the germline V gene are MGHRA and YSYEKL. CDR3 length equals 15 residues. The CDR3 DNA follows: TGCGCCAGCAGCCAAGATGTGCTAGCGCCCGGGGAGCTGTTTTTT. Translation gives CASSQDVLAPGELFF.

This clone has just a few counts. The rearrangement joins TRBV11-2 to TRBJ2-2, with TRBD2 matching 8 bases. The germline gives CDR1 SGHAT, CDR2 FQNNGV. The J segment lost 4 bases and the V segment lost 5 bases, leaving 9 bases of the junction unmatched. This CDR3 spans 16 amino acids. DNA of the CDR3: TGTGCCAGCAGCCGGGGGGGCGTGACAGCCACCGGGGAGCTGTTTTTT. Its translation: CASSRGGVTATGELFF. The full variable domain, its missing parts supplied by reference TRBV11-2 and TRBJ2-2, is EAGVAQSPRYKIIEKRQSVAFWCNPISGHATLYWYQQILGQGPKLLIQFQNNGVVDDSQLPKDRFSAERLKGVDSTLKIQPAKLEDSAVYLCASSRGGVTATGELFFGEGSRLTVL.

The chain carries TRBV7-3 and TRBJ2-5; 12 nucleotides align to TRBD2. The CDR3 totals 15 residues. V lost 5 bases and J lost 2; bases outside the gene matches: 3. Germline V CDR1 and CDR2: SGHTA, FQGTGA. The CDR3 here is CASSQGLAGQETQYF. In DNA, the CDR3 is TGTGCCAGCAGCCAGGGACTAGCGGGTCAAGAGACCCAGTACTTC.

V is TRBV9 and J is TRBJ1-2, with 8 positions matching TRBD1. The CDR3 covers 16 residues. Germline V gene sequence: CDR1 SGDLS, CDR2 YYNGEE. Unmatched junction bases numbered 10, after V lost 4 bases and J lost 2 bases. The CDR3 is CASSPPTGALNYGYTF. The CDR3, as DNA: TGTGCCAGCAGCCCACCGACAGGGGCACTGAACTATGGCTACACCTTC.